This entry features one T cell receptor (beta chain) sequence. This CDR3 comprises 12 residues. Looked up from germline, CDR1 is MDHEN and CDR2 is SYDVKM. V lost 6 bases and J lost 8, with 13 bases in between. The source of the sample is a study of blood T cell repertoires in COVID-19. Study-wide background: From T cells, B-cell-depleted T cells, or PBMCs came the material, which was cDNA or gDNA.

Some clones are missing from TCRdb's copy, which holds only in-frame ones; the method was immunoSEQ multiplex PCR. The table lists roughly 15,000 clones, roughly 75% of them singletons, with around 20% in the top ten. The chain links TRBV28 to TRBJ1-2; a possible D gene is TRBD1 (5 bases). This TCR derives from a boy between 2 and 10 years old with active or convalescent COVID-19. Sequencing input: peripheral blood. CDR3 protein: CASSEGGTGYTF. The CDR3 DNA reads TGTGCCAGCAGCGAGGGAGGGACGGGCTACACCTTC.